This T cell receptor (beta chain) was observed in a study of read filtering for tumor transcriptome and immune sequencing (dated by TCRdb to 2020 to 2021). Describing the broader study: The cohort was composed of roughly 18 male and 14 to 15 female patients, with a mean age of about 68 years and an age range of roughly 45 to 80. Under revised international staging, roughly 8 patients fell into R-ISS I, more than 15 into R-ISS II and roughly 7 into R-ISS III. After DNase treatment, whole-transcriptome libraries were prepared with the TruSeq RNA Access Library Prep Kit. Per sample, about 3.5 to 11 million TCR-region mapped reads were obtained with IR-seq, compared with only 85 to 1273 with RNA-seq. Using the same bone marrow samples, the study ran both targeted immune repertoire sequencing and bulk whole-transcriptome sequencing and then compared the TCR repertoires from each method. A main aim was a read-filtering strategy for immune repertoire data, specifically whether clonotypes supported by a single read should be removed.

General findings and caveats noted by the study authors: IR-seq captured clonotypes at much higher depth and more reliably than RNA-seq, and smaller IR-seq throughput sufficed to identify most shared clonotypes. Single-read clonotypes made up about four fifths of clonotypes but roughly 3.5% of total reads in IR-seq, and about three quarters of clonotypes and about 45% of reads in RNA-seq. Rather than purified T cells, the sorted CD138-negative fraction was a mixed bone marrow immune population. When single-read clonotypes were removed, the proportions of shared clonotypes in IR-seq and RNA-seq correlated more strongly.

The table lists this clonotype with many counts. What this receptor recognizes is not known. No base quality information exists; no much larger clone differs at one position. Bone marrow was sampled from every patient at the time of active disease. Ficoll-Hypaque density gradient centrifugation was used to isolate bone marrow mononuclear cells. To remove myeloma plasma cells, the cells were labeled with CD138 magnetic microbeads on a MACS separator, and CD138-negative cells were then collected by negative selection. Purity of the isolated cells was checked by flow cytometry on an Attune NxT using CD138 antibodies. Total RNA was extracted with TRIzol reagent and quantified with a NanoDrop spectrophotometer. Paired RNA-seq and IR-seq were performed on each patient's CD138-negative bone marrow sample. Trimming takes 0 bases from V and 5 bases from J, and the germline ends sit 14 bases apart. Taken from the germline V gene, the CDR1 and CDR2 loops are SNHLY and FYNNEI. The CDR3 contains 16 residues, cysteine and phenylalanine counted. Of all the DNA, just the CDR3 is kept, 48 bases in frame from base 1.

Starting from approximately 400 ng RNA, TCR libraries were constructed with the Immunoverse kit using molecular barcoded adaptors that cover the alpha/delta and beta/gamma chains. TCR library preparation was performed with the same RNA that was used for transcriptome sequencing. An Illumina HiSeq 4000 with 2 x 150 cycles was used to sequence the TCR libraries. Under the source paper's analysis protocol: MiXCR aligned TCR reads to human V, D, J and C references and assembled the aligned reads into CDR3 clonotypes, with quality filtering and error correction included. The tcR package in R was used for analysis of clonotype counts and gene usage diversity. Raw mapping reads were checked after the RNA-seq reads had been mapped by STAR aligner version 2.5.3a onto the human GRCh37 genome. IR-seq fastq files were randomly downsampled with Seqtk 1.3 to test the effect of sequencing depth on detected clonotypes. The public sequencing data were trimmed at Q25 with fastp and processed into clonotypes with MiXCR by TCRdb, which kept only in-frame beta chains. Entries that share a CDR3 protein sequence are merged under the most common genes and DNA. The V and J calls reflect TCRdb's pipeline rather than the authors' work. The sample includes around 58,000 distinct CDR3 sequences, with roughly 13% observed a single time. The ten top clones hold 40% to 55% of the sample.

Sequencing was carried out using a population of CD138-negative cells sorted from bone marrow. Taken with the paper, the label for cell subset or site translates to: bone marrow mononuclear cells depleted of CD138+ plasma/myeloma cells by negative magnetic selection. This sequence was found in a donor at least 40 years old with multiple myeloma. The chain is assembled from TRBV2 and TRBJ2-1; the D gene cannot be named for sure. The sequenced DNA is TGTGCCAGCAGTGAAGCGTACCGAAGACAAAACAATGAGCAGTTCTTC. Its product reads: CASSEAYRRQNNEQFF.